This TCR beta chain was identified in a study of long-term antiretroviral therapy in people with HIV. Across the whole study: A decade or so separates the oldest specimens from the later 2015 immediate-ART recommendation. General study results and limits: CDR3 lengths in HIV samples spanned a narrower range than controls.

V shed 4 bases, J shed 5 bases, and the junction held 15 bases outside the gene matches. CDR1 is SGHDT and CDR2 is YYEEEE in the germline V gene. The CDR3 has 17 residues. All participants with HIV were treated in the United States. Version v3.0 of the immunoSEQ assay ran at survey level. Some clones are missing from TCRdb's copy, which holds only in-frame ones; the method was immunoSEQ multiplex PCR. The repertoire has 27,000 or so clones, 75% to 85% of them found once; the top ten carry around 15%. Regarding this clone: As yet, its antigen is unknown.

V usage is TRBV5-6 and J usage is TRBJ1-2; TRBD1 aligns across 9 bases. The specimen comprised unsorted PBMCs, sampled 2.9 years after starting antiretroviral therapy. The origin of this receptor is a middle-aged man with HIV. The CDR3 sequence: CASSSNLRDRVGYGYTF. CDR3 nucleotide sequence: TGTGCCAGCAGCAGCAACCTCCGGGACAGGGTAGGGTATGGCTACACCTTC. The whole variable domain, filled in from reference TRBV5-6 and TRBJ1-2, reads DAGVTQSPTHLIKTRGQQVTLRCSPKSGHDTVSWYQQALGQGPQFIFQYYEEEERQRGNFPDRFSGHQFPNYSSELNVNALLLGDSALYLCASSSNLRDRVGYGYTFGSGTRLTVV.